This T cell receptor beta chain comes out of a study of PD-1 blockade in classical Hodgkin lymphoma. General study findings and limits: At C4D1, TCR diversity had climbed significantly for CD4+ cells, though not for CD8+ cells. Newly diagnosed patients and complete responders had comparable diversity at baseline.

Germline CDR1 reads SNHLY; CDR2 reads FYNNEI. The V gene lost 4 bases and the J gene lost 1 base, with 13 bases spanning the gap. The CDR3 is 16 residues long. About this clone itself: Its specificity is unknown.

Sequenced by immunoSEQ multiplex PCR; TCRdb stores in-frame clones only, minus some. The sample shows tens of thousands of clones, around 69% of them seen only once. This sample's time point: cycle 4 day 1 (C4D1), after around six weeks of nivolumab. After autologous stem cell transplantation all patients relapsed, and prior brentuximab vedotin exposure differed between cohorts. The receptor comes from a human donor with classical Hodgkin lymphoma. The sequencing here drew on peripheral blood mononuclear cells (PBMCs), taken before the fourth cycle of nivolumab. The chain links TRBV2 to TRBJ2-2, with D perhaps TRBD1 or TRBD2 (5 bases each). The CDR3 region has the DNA TGTGCCAGCAGTGTCGAGGGGCTAGGGAACACCGGGGAGCTGTTTTTT. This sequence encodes CASSVEGLGNTGELFF.